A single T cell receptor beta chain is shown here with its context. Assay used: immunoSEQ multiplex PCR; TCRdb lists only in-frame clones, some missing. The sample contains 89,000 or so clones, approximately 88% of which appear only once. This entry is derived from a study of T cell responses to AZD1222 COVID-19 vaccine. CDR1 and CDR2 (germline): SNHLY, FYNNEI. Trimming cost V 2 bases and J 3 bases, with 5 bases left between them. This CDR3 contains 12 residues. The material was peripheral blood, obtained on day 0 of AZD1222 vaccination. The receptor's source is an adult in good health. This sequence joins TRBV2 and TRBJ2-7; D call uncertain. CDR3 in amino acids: CASSELGYEQYF. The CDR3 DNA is TGTGCCAGCAGTGAATTGGGCTACGAGCAGTACTTC.